A single sample is the source of the 20 T cell receptor beta chains below, sequenced in a study of blood T cell repertoires in COVID-19. Produced via immunoSEQ multiplex PCR; TCRdb's table is partial and in-frame only. The table has roughly 700,000 clones, approximately 90% seen once. Sample: peripheral blood. These receptors originate from a woman between 18 and 30 years old with acute or convalescent COVID-19.

Comment on this clone: One junction end disagrees with the germline gene, perhaps due to a read error. The chain joins TRBV7-8 to TRBJ1-1; no firm D call. The CDR3 has 13 residues. Germline assignment: CDR1 SGHVS and CDR2 FQNEAQ. The CDR3 loop reads CASSLGTQATEDF. In nucleotides, the CDR3 is TGTGCCAGCAGCTTAGGAACGCAGGCTACCGAAGATTTT.

The rearrangement uses TRBV5-1 and TRBJ1-6; D may be TRBD1 (5 bases). The V gene's germline CDR1 is SGHRS and CDR2 YFSETQ. V shed 0 bases and J shed 8 bases, with 6 bases lying between them. The CDR3 totals 13 residues. The CDR3 loop is CASSLGGDSPLHF. Written as DNA, the CDR3 is TGCGCCAGCAGCTTGGGGGGGGATTCACCCCTCCACTTT.

V gene TRBV11-2 combines with J gene TRBJ1-6; perhaps TRBD1 as D (5 bases). This CDR3 is 15 amino acids long. The germline V gene encodes CDR1 SGHAT and CDR2 FQNNGV. The V gene lost 4 bases and the J gene lost 8 bases, with 15 bases spanning the gap. The DNA of the CDR3 is TGTGCCAGCAGCTCAACCCCAGGGATTGATTCACCCCTCCACTTT. Encoded protein: CASSSTPGIDSPLHF.

The chain carries TRBV6-5 and TRBJ2-2; possibly TRBD1 for D (5 bases). V was shortened by 10 bases and J by 3 bases, with 9 bases between the two germline ends. In germline, CDR1 is MNHEY, CDR2 SVGAGI. The CDR3 covers 12 residues. CDR3 sequence: CATAGYTGELFF. CDR3 coding DNA: TGTGCCACCGCAGGGTACACCGGGGAGCTGTTTTTT.

This chain joins TRBV7-2 and TRBJ1-1, with unresolved D. V was cut by 5 bases and J by 4 bases, with 17 bases left in between. Germline V gives CDR1 SGHTA, CDR2 FQGNSA. The CDR3 sequence is 15 residues long. In DNA form, the CDR3 reads TGTGCCAGCAGCACAGACATATCCCCGATCACTGAAGCTTTCTTT. Encoded protein: CASSTDISPITEAFF.

This chain connects TRBV14 to TRBJ1-6; D unresolved. Germline V gene data show CDR1 as SGHDN and CDR2 as FVKESK. Trimming stripped 5 bases from V and 7 bases from J, with 12 bases between. This CDR3 spans 14 amino acids. CDR3: CASSTGSLNSPLHF. For the CDR3, the DNA is TGTGCCAGCAGCACGGGGTCATTAAATTCACCCCTCCACTTT. Full variable domain (remainder filled in from reference TRBV14 and TRBJ1-6): EAGVTQFPSHSVIEKGQTVTLRCDPISGHDNLYWYRRVMGKEIKFLLHFVKESKQDESGMPNNRFLAERTGGTYSTLKVQPAELEDSGVYFCASSTGSLNSPLHFGNGTRLTVT.

The chain has TRBV19 and TRBJ2-7; D is possibly TRBD2 (6 bases). Germline CDR1 reads LNHDA; CDR2 reads SQIVND (reference sequence). The CDR3 spans 13 residues. V lost 6 bases and J lost 0, with 9 bases in between. The CDR3 nucleotides are TGTGCCAGTAGCGGGGGACCCTCCTACGAGCAGTACTTC. Its translation: CASSGGPSYEQYF.

The chain is built from TRBV4-2 and TRBJ2-7, with 7 bases that match TRBD2. V gave up 5 bases and J gave up 2 bases; unmatched junction bases: 6. CDR1 and CDR2 (germline): LGHNA, YNFKEQ. The CDR3 loop spans 14 amino acids. The CDR3 sequence is CASSNTGTTYEQYF. For the CDR3, the DNA is TGTGCCAGCAGCAACACCGGGACTACCTACGAGCAGTACTTC.

This clone was seen a handful of times. The chain joins TRBV24-1 to TRBJ1-2; TRBD1 aligns across 10 bases. V was clipped by 4 bases and J by 5 bases; unmatched bases: 6. This CDR3 is 15 amino acids long. In germline, CDR1 is KGHDR, CDR2 SFDVKD. CDR3 region: CATSDPGQGSYGYTF. DNA of the CDR3: TGTGCCACCAGTGACCCGGGACAGGGGAGTTATGGCTACACCTTC.

The chain links TRBV4-3 to TRBJ1-1, with 7 bases identical to TRBD1. V lost 1 base to trimming and J lost 11 bases; unmatched junction nucleotides: 7. The germline V gene encodes CDR1 LGHNA and CDR2 YSLEER. CDR3 length equals 13 residues. This CDR3 reads CASSQGQGSHAFF. CDR3 DNA: TGCGCCAGCAGCCAAGGACAGGGATCGCATGCTTTCTTT.

The chain has TRBV7-9 and TRBJ2-1; 11 nucleotides match TRBD2. The CDR3 covers 14 residues. Germline values: CDR1 SEHNR, CDR2 FQNEAQ (reference sequence). J gave up 7 bases and V 11 bases, and 10 bases lay outside the gene matches. CDR3 nucleotides: TGTGCCGAGGGGCTAGCGGGGGGCACAAATGAGCAGTTCTTC. The encoded protein is CAEGLAGGTNEQFF.

V and J are TRBV6-2 or TRBV6-3 and TRBJ1-1; no clear D gene. Looked up from germline, CDR1 is MNHEY and CDR2 is SVGEGT. Trimming removed 3 bases at V and 1 base at J, with 6 bases between. There are 13 residues in the CDR3. CDR3: CASSYLPNTEAFF. CDR3 DNA sequence: TGTGCCAGCAGTTATCTTCCGAACACTGAAGCTTTCTTT.

The chain uses TRBV4-2 and TRBJ1-1; TRBD1 might be the D (5 bases). The CDR3 sequence is 13 residues long. The germline CDR1 and CDR2 sequences are LGHNA and YNFKEQ. The CDR3, as DNA: TGTGCATTCGGACAAGAGACTTACACTGAAGCTTTCTTT. Translating it yields CAFGQETYTEAFF.

The genes are TRBV3-1 (or the pseudogene TRBV3-2) and TRBJ2-2, with D possibly matching TRBD1 (5 bases). Trimming took 2 bases from V and 7 from J, leaving 5 bases between them. This CDR3 spans 12 amino acids. Germline V gives CDR1 LGHDT, CDR2 YNNKEL (reference sequence). The CDR3 here is CASSQQGGELFF. As DNA, the CDR3 is TGTGCCAGCAGCCAACAGGGCGGGGAGCTGTTTTTT.

The CDR3 sequence: CASSSQRRREEKLFF. In DNA form, the CDR3 reads TGTGCCAGCAGCTCCCAGAGGAGGCGCGAGGAAAAACTGTTTTTT. The gene calls are TRBV21-1 and TRBJ1-4. TRBV21-1 is tagged as a pseudogene. CDR3 size: 15 residues.

The rearrangement uses TRBV21-1 and TRBJ1-2. TRBV21-1 has pseudogene status. The CDR3 totals 12 residues. Written as DNA, the CDR3 is TGTGCCAGCAGCAAAGGCGAGGATGGCTACACCTTC. It yields the protein CASSKGEDGYTF.

This chain links TRBV29-1 with TRBJ2-1; 8 nucleotides line up with TRBD2. The germline V gene encodes CDR1 SQVTM and CDR2 ANQGSEA. The J segment lost 1 base and the V segment lost 7 bases, leaving 6 bases of the junction unmatched. This CDR3 has 14 amino acids. The CDR3 spells CSGIAGISYNEQFF. In DNA, the CDR3 is TGCAGCGGCATAGCGGGGATATCCTACAATGAGCAGTTCTTC.

The chain combines TRBV2 with TRBJ2-7; D unclear. In germline, CDR1 is SNHLY, CDR2 FYNNEI. The CDR3 totals 11 residues. Trimming pared 7 bases from V and 3 bases from J, leaving 7 bases between. The CDR3 nucleotides are TGTGCCAGCACGGGTCTCTACGAGCAGTACTTC. Residues: CASTGLYEQYF. The full variable domain, rest sourced from reference TRBV2 and TRBJ2-7, is EPEVTQTPSHQVTQMGQEVILRCVPISNHLYFYWYRQILGQKVEFLVSFYNNEISEKSEIFDDQFSVERPDGSNFTLKIRSTKLEDSAMYFCASTGLYEQYFGPGTRLTVT.

The rearrangement uses TRBV5-1 and TRBJ2-1; TRBD2 is a possible D gene (5 bases). Germline assignment: CDR1 SGHRS and CDR2 YFSETQ. Between the trimmed V and J ends, which lost 3 bases and 10 bases, there was a span of 17 bases. CDR3 length: 14 residues. This CDR3 is CASSSGLSLGEQFF. The CDR3 nucleotides read TGCGCCAGCAGCTCCGGACTCTCTCTTGGAGAGCAGTTCTTC.

This chain uses TRBV6-2 or TRBV6-3 with TRBJ2-7, with D uncertain. The CDR3 contains 13 residues. Trimming shortened V by 2 bases and J by 4 bases, and 9 bases separated the two germline ends. Germline V gives CDR1 MNHEY, CDR2 SVGEGT. The DNA of the CDR3 is TGTGCCAGCAGTTACCCCAGTATTTACGAGCAGTACTTC. This codes for CASSYPSIYEQYF.